Reported below is one T cell receptor (beta chain). No antigen is known for it. The input lacks base qualities; no much larger clone sits a single base away. The V and J ends are trimmed by 1 base and 9 bases, leaving 8 bases between them. Counted from cysteine to phenylalanine, this CDR3 has 12 amino acids. This entry keeps only the CDR3 DNA: 36 bases, framed from base 1. Taken from the germline V gene, the CDR1 and CDR2 loops are KGHDR and SFDVKD. This sample stems from a study of Graves' ophthalmopathy and Graves' hyperthyroidism (dated by TCRdb to the late 2010s). With regard to the full study: Peripheral blood was collected before any treatment was given, at the time of initial diagnosis. In total, 135 blood samples were TCR-sequenced: roughly 45 ophthalmopathy, around 75 hyperthyroidism and approximately 17 hyperthyroidism-to-ophthalmopathy patients. Once sampling was done, hyperthyroidism patients were given methimazole at a starting dose of 30 mg daily, while ophthalmopathy patients were given high-dose intravenous methylprednisolone. T-cell repertoires of thyroid tissue and blood were compared in several hyperthyroidism patients. To explore V-J signatures that distinguish ophthalmopathy from hyperthyroidism, a discovery set of about a hundred patients was enrolled, made up of 40 to 45 with ophthalmopathy and 57 with stable hyperthyroidism. For independent validation, a separate cohort was made up of 18 hyperthyroidism patients plus 17 patients who later progressed from hyperthyroidism to ophthalmopathy. The study used signatures of the TCR beta repertoire to tell Graves' ophthalmopathy apart from Graves' hyperthyroidism and to predict which patients would progress to ophthalmopathy. The full study reports these points: Sample size was not predetermined statistically, and investigators were not blinded to group allocation. Most expanded thyroid clonotypes with frequency above 0.001 were also detected in blood, suggesting blood repertoires may reflect the thyroid immune response. In cross-validation, the 13-signature model distinguished ophthalmopathy from stable hyperthyroidism with about 88% sensitivity and around 81% specificity, and in the test set the corresponding values were roughly 80% and 76%. In validation, the model predicted ophthalmopathy progression with more than 70% sensitivity and 72.22% specificity; 12 predicted patients were CT-confirmed with GO in a median of about 6.1 months.

For repertoire sequencing, TCR beta CDR3 regions were amplified from RNA transcripts. A first-round RT-PCR used HTBI primers with the Qiagen OneStep RT-PCR kit, followed by a second-round multiplex PCR, size selection and purification. Libraries were sequenced paired-end with 100 bp reads on an Illumina HiSeq2000. Turning to the authors' computational methods: SOAPnuke was used to process the reads, removing any read that contained adapters or uncalled bases, had a mean Phred below 15, or lacked an exact match to the constant primer or identifier. COPE v1.2.5 was used to merge the high-quality paired reads. Unique nucleotide sequences were defined as clonotypes and aligned to IMGT TRB V, D and J references using MiTCR v1.1. The analysis was limited to V-J combinations with a frequency above 0.0001, which together covered over 99% of the repertoires. For each V-J combination, a TCR clonal expansion and chaos score was defined as the ratio of F50 clonal expansion to chaos observed in the TCRdist matrix. Welch's t-statistics and random forest were used to reduce the features to 10 to 15 V-J combinations, which were then used as input to a naive Bayes classifier. The similarity between thyroid and blood repertoires was quantified using the Morisita-Horn index. TCRdb reprocessing: public reads trimmed at Q25 with fastp, clones called with MiXCR, in-frame beta chains kept. All rows with the same CDR3 protein become a single entry with the most common DNA and genes. TCRdb, not the authors, supplied the V and J calls. The sample contains approximately 700,000 distinct CDR3 sequences, about two fifths of them found a single time. The ten largest clones capture around 3.3% of the sample.

The ophthalmopathy patients had moderately to severely active disease, with a Clinical Activity Score of 3 or higher, a NOSPECS grade of 4 or higher, and a disease duration of less than 3 months. Patients with other autoimmune diseases, uncontrolled infections, pregnancy or lactation were excluded. Diagnosis was based on clinical symptoms, serum thyroxine, TRAb, thyroid ultrasound and orbital computed tomography. Using Ficoll-Paque density gradient centrifugation, PBMCs were isolated from 10 ml of fresh peripheral blood. Trizol reagent was used to extract the total RNA, and its quality was then checked on an Agilent 2100 Bioanalyzer.

Material for sequencing was peripheral blood. The chain employs TRBV24-1 and TRBJ2-5; the best D guess is TRBD2, with 5 bases matching. This sequence was found in an adult man with Graves' ophthalmopathy. The base sequence is TGTGCCACCAGTGATTTAACCGGGGCCCAGTACTTC. It translates as CATSDLTGAQYF.